The rows below give T cell receptor beta chains drawn from one sample of a study of shared clonotypes between healthy human individuals. Method: immunoSEQ multiplex PCR; TCRdb's copy keeps in-frame clones and lacks some. Of 2 million to 2.5 million clones listed, about 92% are singletons. The sequenced sample consisted of naive CD8+ T cells from PBMCs. The receptors shown here come from a man aged 18 to 29 in good health. Some clones in this sample may be carry-over from other donors' samples. Each CDR3 is given with its conserved first and last residue. The D gene is left open where the match is weak. Clone size is not always given. Where it is, it says once, few, many or a class for expanded clones.

D gene	V gene	clone size	J gene	CDR3 protein	CDR3 DNA
NA	TRBV29-1	NA	TRBJ1-2	CSVEEGLSSGGYTF	TGCAGCGTTGAGGAGGGGTTATCGTCTGGTGGCTACACCTTC
NA	TRBV9	NA	TRBJ2-7	CASSEGWTPVQYF	TGTGCCAGCAGCGAGGGATGGACTCCGGTTCAGTACTTC
TRBD1	TRBV7-9	NA	TRBJ1-1	CASSTGAGYTEAFF	TGTGCCAGCAGTACAGGGGCTGGCTACACTGAAGCTTTCTTT
NA	TRBV11-2	NA	TRBJ1-1	CASSLDPEAFF	TGTGCCAGCAGCTTAGATCCTGAAGCTTTCTTT
NA	TRBV7-9	NA	TRBJ2-7	CASSGDRSEQYF	TGTGCCAGCAGCGGGGACCGCAGCGAGCAGTACTTC
NA	TRBV4-1	NA	TRBJ1-1	CASSQQTKPGRMEAFF	TGCGCCAGCAGCCAACAAACCAAACCCGGACGGATGGAAGCTTTCTTT
NA	TRBV7-8	once	TRBJ2-1	CASSLAAAIRGNEQFF	TGTGCCAGCAGCTTAGCGGCGGCAATCCGGGGCAATGAGCAGTTCTTC
NA	TRBV2	NA	TRBJ1-2	CASRWDYGYTF	TGTGCCAGCAGGTGGGACTATGGCTACACCTTC
NA	TRBV28	NA	TRBJ2-4	CASNTPPLLAKNIQYF	TGTGCCAGCAACACCCCCCCTTTACTAGCCAAAAACATTCAGTACTTC
TRBD2	TRBV30	NA	TRBJ2-1	CAWSGRPSGRTGEQFF	TGTGCCTGGAGTGGTCGCCCTAGCGGGAGGACCGGGGAGCAGTTCTTC
NA	TRBV9	once	TRBJ1-1	CASSAGTPGRGAFF	TGTGCCAGCAGCGCCGGGACTCCCGGGAGAGGAGCTTTCTTT
TRBD2	TRBV7-2	NA	TRBJ2-1	CASSGFSGEPYNEQFF	TGTGCCAGCAGCGGATTTAGCGGGGAACCCTACAATGAGCAGTTCTTC
NA	TRBV5-4	NA	TRBJ1-2	CASSFDRPLYGYTF	TGTGCCAGCAGCTTCGACCGACCGCTCTATGGCTACACCTTC
TRBD2	TRBV27	NA	TRBJ2-1	CASSIRGLAGPNEQFF	TGTGCCAGCAGTATAAGGGGACTAGCGGGTCCTAATGAGCAGTTCTTC
NA	TRBV4-2	NA	TRBJ2-1	CASSQDPGAHNEQFF	TGTGCCAGCAGCCAAGATCCAGGAGCCCACAATGAGCAGTTCTTC
NA	TRBV6-1	NA	TRBJ2-1	CASSEGGFGQFF	TGTGCCAGCAGCGAAGGGGGTTTCGGCCAGTTCTTC
TRBD1	TRBV18	NA	TRBJ1-4	CASSLDRGDEKLFF	TGTGCCAGCTCACTGGACAGGGGGGACGAAAAACTGTTTTTT
NA	TRBV6-1	NA	TRBJ1-1	CASSEIPEAFF	TGTGCCAGCAGTGAAATCCCTGAAGCTTTCTTT
TRBD2	TRBV19	NA	TRBJ2-1	CASSGGLAVNEQFF	TGTGCCAGTAGTGGGGGACTAGCGGTGAATGAGCAGTTCTTC
NA	TRBV7-9	NA	TRBJ2-1	CASSFTADNEQFF	TGTGCCAGCAGCTTTACAGCTGACAATGAGCAGTTCTTC
NA	TRBV9	NA	TRBJ2-7	CASSAAPGDRSYEQYF	TGTGCCAGCAGCGCGGCCCCCGGCGACCGATCCTACGAGCAGTACTTC
NA	TRBV27	NA	TRBJ2-1	CASSLIPEFRDSYNEQFF	TGTGCCAGCAGTTTAATACCCGAATTCAGGGATTCCTACAATGAGCAGTTCTTC
NA	TRBV7-9	once	TRBJ2-5	CASSFRDTQETQYF	TGTGCCAGCAGCTTCCGGGACACTCAAGAGACCCAGTACTTC
NA	TRBV28	NA	TRBJ2-3	CASSLAYTQYF	TGTGCCAGCAGCCTTGCTTATACGCAGTATTTT
NA	TRBV7-9	NA	TRBJ2-5	CASSPSRDQETQYF	TGTGCCAGCAGCCCGTCACGGGACCAAGAGACCCAGTACTTC
TRBD2	TRBV28	NA	TRBJ2-1	CASRPPLFKLAGGSNEQFF	TGTGCCAGCAGGCCTCCTTTGTTTAAACTAGCGGGAGGGTCCAATGAGCAGTTCTTC
TRBD2	TRBV25-1	NA	TRBJ2-3	CASSEGGRFTDTQYF	TGTGCCAGCAGTGAGGGAGGGAGGTTCACAGATACGCAGTATTTT
NA	TRBV30	once	TRBJ1-1	CAWRNARYTEAFF	TGTGCCTGGAGGAATGCGAGATACACTGAAGCTTTCTTT
TRBD2	TRBV29-1	NA	TRBJ2-2	CSVRGLAGGTGELFF	TGCAGCGTCAGAGGGCTAGCGGGAGGCACCGGGGAGCTGTTTTTT
NA	TRBV14	NA	TRBJ2-5	CASSQDGRVFGETQYF	TGTGCCAGCAGCCAAGATGGCAGGGTTTTCGGGGAGACCCAGTACTTC
TRBD1	TRBV5-6	NA	TRBJ2-7	CASSLDRWSYEQYF	TGTGCCAGCAGCCTGGACAGGTGGTCCTACGAGCAGTACTTC
NA	TRBV11-2	NA	TRBJ1-4	CASSDGHQGNEKLFF	TGTGCCAGCAGTGACGGGCACCAGGGGAATGAAAAACTGTTTTTT
TRBD2	TRBV7-3	NA	TRBJ2-2	CASSAPGSGTWGNTGELFF	TGTGCCAGCAGCGCGCCTGGAAGCGGGACCTGGGGGAACACCGGGGAGCTGTTTTTT
NA	TRBV9	NA	TRBJ2-7	CASSVGVLWEQYF	TGTGCCAGCAGCGTCGGGGTCCTTTGGGAGCAGTACTTC
TRBD2	TRBV27	NA	TRBJ2-7	CASSPLAGPYEQYF	TGTGCCAGCAGTCCCCTAGCGGGGCCCTACGAGCAGTACTTC
TRBD1	TRBV7-3	NA	TRBJ2-2	CASRSTGGEAGELFF	TGTGCCAGCAGGTCCACAGGGGGAGAAGCCGGGGAGCTGTTTTTT
TRBD1	TRBV29-1	NA	TRBJ2-5	CSVPGVRTGEETQYF	TGCAGCGTCCCCGGGGTACGGACAGGGGAAGAGACCCAGTACTTC
TRBD2	TRBV7-6	once	TRBJ2-5	CASSLRLAGTLETQYF	TGTGCCAGCAGCTTGAGACTAGCGGGGACCTTGGAGACCCAGTACTTC
NA	TRBV9	NA	TRBJ2-7	CASSVVSRGEQYF	TGTGCCAGCAGCGTAGTTTCCCGGGGTGAGCAGTACTTC
NA	TRBV5-6	once	TRBJ1-1	CASSFRLGNTEAFF	TGTGCCAGCAGCTTTCGGCTCGGGAACACTGAAGCTTTCTTT
NA	TRBV9	few	TRBJ2-2	CASSQNTGELFF	TGTGCCAGCAGCCAGAACACCGGGGAGCTGTTTTTT
NA	TRBV23-1	NA	TRBJ1-3	CASSHPVGRSSGNTIYF	TGCGCCAGCAGTCATCCCGTGGGACGGAGCTCTGGAAACACCATATATTTT
NA	TRBV4-3	NA	TRBJ2-7	CASSRPGSRTGNYEQYF	TGCGCCAGCAGCCGCCCAGGCTCTAGGACGGGTAACTACGAGCAGTACTTC
NA	TRBV5-1	NA	TRBJ1-1	CASSLGLSGIIDTEAFF	TGCGCCAGCAGCTTGGGGCTGTCAGGAATTATTGACACTGAAGCTTTCTTT
TRBD1	TRBV7-9	NA	TRBJ1-2	CASNGQGVNYGYTF	TGTGCCAGCAACGGACAGGGGGTTAACTATGGCTACACCTTC
TRBD2	TRBV19	NA	TRBJ2-1	CASSIPYLREEYNEQFF	TGTGCCAGTAGTATTCCCTATTTGCGGGAGGAATACAATGAGCAGTTCTTC
NA	TRBV10-1	NA	TRBJ2-1	CASSEYSNEQFF	TGCGCCAGCAGTGAGTATAGTAATGAGCAGTTCTTC
NA	TRBV7-9	few	TRBJ1-1	CASSRPLNTEAFF	TGTGCCAGCAGCCGGCCTCTGAACACTGAAGCTTTCTTT
NA	TRBV19	NA	TRBJ2-7	CASSFEVAAYEQYF	TGTGCCAGTAGTTTCGAGGTCGCGGCCTACGAGCAGTACTTC
NA	TRBV29-1	NA	TRBJ1-6	CSVQGRDNLGNSPLHF	TGCAGCGTCCAAGGACGGGATAACCTGGGGAATTCACCCCTCCACTTT
NA	TRBV7-6	NA	TRBJ2-1	CASSLEIGVEQFF	TGTGCCAGCAGCTTAGAGATAGGGGTAGAGCAGTTCTTC
NA	TRBV7-3	NA	TRBJ2-3	CASSLGSRWSSTDTQYF	TGTGCCAGCAGCTTAGGTTCGAGGTGGAGTAGCACAGATACGCAGTATTTT
NA	TRBV28	NA	TRBJ2-2	CASSLGVGNTGELFF	TGTGCCAGCAGTTTGGGGGTTGGGAACACCGGGGAGCTGTTTTTT
TRBD1	TRBV28	NA	TRBJ1-1	CASSLTPTGGTEAFF	TGTGCCAGCAGCCTTACCCCGACAGGGGGCACTGAAGCTTTCTTT
TRBD2	TRBV2	once	TRBJ2-1	CASIPGTSGNEQFF	TGTGCCAGCATTCCCGGGACTAGCGGCAATGAGCAGTTCTTC
TRBD2	TRBV27	NA	TRBJ2-7	CASKTSGGVQYF	TGTGCCAGCAAAACTTCCGGGGGGGTGCAGTACTTT
TRBD1	TRBV5-6	NA	TRBJ1-1	CASSLGGTVFEAFF	TGTGCCAGCAGCTTGGGAGGGACAGTCTTCGAAGCTTTCTTT
NA	TRBV7-6	NA	TRBJ1-2	CASSLGQMSSYGYTF	TGTGCCAGCAGCTTAGGCCAGATGTCCTCCTATGGCTACACCTTC
NA	TRBV27	NA	TRBJ2-3	CASSPWTLTSTDTQYF	TGTGCCAGCAGTCCCTGGACTTTGACTAGCACAGATACGCAGTATTTT
TRBD1	TRBV7-8	NA	TRBJ2-7	CASSLLNRGGEQYF	TGTGCCAGCAGCCTACTAAACAGGGGTGGGGAGCAGTACTTC